What follows describes a single T cell receptor beta chain. This clonotype was counted at least ten times. Which antigen it targets is not known. The input lacks base qualities; no much larger clone sits a single base away. The data were obtained in a study of breast tumors, draining lymph nodes, adjacent tissues (dated by TCRdb to about 2016). Looking at the study overall: Breast cancer patients provided tumor, adjacent nontumor tissue and axillary lymph nodes, and the study compared the TCR beta repertoires across these three sources. In human breast cancer, the study set out to assess how tumor, surrounding tissue and draining lymph node repertoires relate to one another and whether T cells might be exchanged between them.

Broader findings and caveats from the paper: Tumor T-cell repertoires showed less diversity than lymph node repertoires and more diversity than nontumor tissue repertoires, and tumor T-cell repertoires showed preferential V and J gene usage. The study presented the conclusion that tumor T cells originate in lymph nodes as consistent with a hypothesis, not as something directly demonstrated. A scenario in which most tumor T cells derive from the lymph node and then expand within tumor tissue was judged to be consistent with the data. Tumor and nontumor tissue repertoires were found to be significantly more similar in luminal-like than in basal-like breast cancer.

From the cysteine through the phenylalanine, the CDR3 covers 17 amino acids. Here the CDR3 DNA is all that survives: 51 bases in frame from base 1. Germline trimming amounts to 3 bases on V and 5 bases on J, with 14 as the count of junction bases outside the gene matches. CDR1 MGHRA and CDR2 YSYEKL were looked up in the germline V gene. The axillary draining lymph nodes of breast cancer patients were the source of the lymph node samples. Sequenced using an Illumina HiSeq 2000. Multiplex PCR amplification was used to generate the TCR beta chain libraries. High-throughput sequencing was used to analyze the amplified TCR beta chain products. The public reads were reprocessed in TCRdb via fastp at Q25 and MiXCR, keeping in-frame beta chains. Rows with a matching CDR3 protein are joined into one entry that keeps the most common DNA and genes. Recorded for this sample are roughly 260,000 distinct CDR3 sequences; over 30% of them occurred a single time. Over 0.95% of the sample rests with the top ten.

The clonotype comes from a female donor with breast cancer. Some clones in this sample may be carry-over from other donors' samples. Here the chain combines TRBV4-1 and TRBJ2-5, and 8 bases in between align with TRBD2. Sequencing input: axillary lymph node tissue. The CDR3 reads CASSHRTGLVIPETQYF. The DNA reads as follows: TGCGCCAGCAGCCACCGGACGGGACTAGTAATTCCTGAGACCCAGTACTTC.